The rows below give T cell receptor beta chains drawn from one sample of a study of PD-1 blockade in classical Hodgkin lymphoma. TCRdb's table, derived via immunoSEQ multiplex PCR, lists solely in-frame clones and lacks some. The profile shows around 30,000 clones, 80% to 95% of them singletons. The sample taken for sequencing was peripheral blood mononuclear cells (PBMCs). The receptors come from a human donor with classical Hodgkin lymphoma. Each CDR3 is given without its conserved first and last residue. The order of the fields is V gene, CDR3 protein.

TRBV7-9,ASSPDRDQPQH
TRBV5-6,ASSSGPTGYEQY
TRBV27,ARGGDVSNQPQH
TRBV7-9,ASSLAGSPSTDTQY
TRBV6-6,ASRDTAYEQY
TRBV6-5,ASGLEGRARGQY
TRBV2,ASEARPEAF
TRBV12-2,ASRLALGTIFEQY
TRBV6-6,ASGDRGNEKLF
TRBV29-1,SVEVTGGQPQH
TRBV7-9,ASSLGLAGTGELF
TRBV7-9,ASSPAVAGGREQF
TRBV6-1,ASRDRGLTNEKLF
TRBV6-5,ASTGTSVRTDTQY
TRBV7-2,ASSLTRTGGIYGYT
TRBV7-3,ASSLGRGTYNEQF
TRBV5-1,ASSSLGDVPQH
TRBV21-1,ASSTGTSGSPAEGELF
TRBV27,ASSLRQGPTQY
TRBV11-3,ASSLTRDGNNSPLH
TRBV6-1,ASSKTANYGYT
TRBV11-2,ASSFHRETQY
TRBV9,ASSPAGGLSYNEQF
TRBV7-2,ASSLVAGVSYEQY
TRBV11-2,ASSLGAGRQNEQF
TRBV29-1,SVGGADTQY
TRBV2,ATRGVSETQY
TRBV15,ATSRDSTRGSYEQY
TRBV5-4,ASSLLGTYGYT
TRBV7-2,ASSPSGGGNIQY
TRBV7-2,ASSLPQNIQY
TRBV5-1,ASGTTGQDNEQF
TRBV7-2,ASSPSGTGGGTQY
TRBV6-6,ASTHRSEETQY
TRBV28,ASSLLGFYSNQPQH
TRBV7-2,ASSFTSGRSETQY
TRBV2,ASSEARGAGEQY
TRBV5-4,ASSLPGQGTDTQY
TRBV4-2,ASSQDLSTGTSGYEQY
TRBV2,ASSSGQVSGNTIY
TRBV2,ASSEGTGRNTEAF
TRBV27,ASRDRDTQETQY
TRBV2,ASNRQGTDTQY